This TCR beta chain was found in a study of beta chain features in type 1 diabetes (dated by TCRdb to 2017 to 2018). Describing the broader study: No differences in mean age, gender distribution, total cell number or subset yield were found between patients and healthy donors. Across all samples, around 99 million sorted cells were examined, and cell number per subset correlated strongly with RNA yield. In the study, recently diagnosed type 1 diabetes patients and matched healthy donors were compared on the TCRB repertoires of their sorted circulating CD4+ T cell subsets. Regulatory and stem cell-like memory subsets were obtained from only 8 patients and roughly 8 healthy donors, while naive and central memory subsets were obtained from all 30 or so donors.

Results the study describes overall, beyond this receptor: At VDJ recombination sites, patients with type 1 diabetes made fewer insertions and deleted more nucleotides, a pattern implying thymic rearrangement abnormalities. In all four CD4+ subsets, TCRB CDR3 length was moderately but significantly shorter in type 1 diabetes patients. Naive, central memory and regulatory TCRB repertoires appeared more similar among patients than among healthy donors. Because cDNA rather than genomic DNA was sequenced, highly expressing activated cells could have been over-represented, although no difference in activation and CD3 levels was found between groups. Because the HLA sub-analyses included only small numbers of individuals, any influence of HLA type on TCRB rearrangement was left unresolved. PCR may preferentially amplify shorter templates, but because patient and control samples were amplified and corrected together, any resulting skew would affect both groups equally.

The germline V gene gives CDR1 as MNHEY and CDR2 as SVGAGI. Trimmed from V: 0 bases; trimmed from J: 5 bases; junction bases lacking a gene match: 5. The CDR3 covers 15 residues, taking in both the cysteine and the phenylalanine. The retained sequence is limited to the CDR3, 45 bases, with the frame set at the first base. Each donor gave one peripheral blood draw, averaging approximately 110 mL, which was collected into heparinised tubes. Naive, central memory, regulatory and stem cell-like memory CD4+ T cells were sorted on a BD FACSAria II using a panel including CD45RO, CCR7, CD25, CD127, CD95 and CD27. Every sorted population had a purity above 98%. PBMCs were isolated immediately by Lymphoprep density gradient centrifugation and stained directly without culture. To minimize batch effects, samples were stained and sorted in pairs, one healthy donor with one patient per experiment. The High Capacity cDNA Reverse Transcription Kit was used to reverse transcribe all of the isolated RNA, meaning that expressed TCRB transcripts were what got sequenced. Deep immunoSEQ sequencing was performed on naive, central memory and regulatory T cell samples, with an average of around 3.4 million total reads per sample. After sorted cells were lysed in RLT buffer, RNA was extracted with DNase-treated RNeasy Micro or Mini kits, with the choice depending on cell number. To prevent cross-contamination, every cell subset was processed on its own, while patient and healthy donor samples were processed together. The immunoSEQ multiplex PCR was used to amplify TCRB sequences from cDNA, yielding 87-bp fragments that span the CDR3 region. Amplicons were sequenced on the Illumina HiSeq platform. Concerning the study's data processing: PCR bias was corrected computationally using synthetic template baselines, and reads within Hamming distance 2 were collapsed, with unmergeable singletons discarded. Reads were aligned against IMGT so that V, D and J genes, CDR3 length and insertions or deletions at six rearrangement sites could be assigned. Within each subset, clonotype counts were normalized to sorted cell number, after which true diversity and Gini coefficients were computed with the tcR R package. Repertoire sharing was quantified using the overlap coefficient calculated on TCRB nucleotide sequences. Drawn from immuneACCESS, this table holds only the in-frame rearrangements with V and J called that TCRdb kept. Clones are partly lost; checked studies trace under half to an unresolved V gene and leave the rest unexplained. V and J calls and clone size are those listed in that table; D and trimming were worked out from the DNA. A total of almost 350,000 clones appear in this sample, 8% of them only once. The ten largest clones add up to 0.44% of the sample.

Points on this clone: Its antigen is not yet known. The record has no base qualities; no much larger clone is one base away.

Material: central memory CD4+ T cells from blood. Here the chain combines TRBV6-5 and TRBJ2-7, with 9 middle bases fitting TRBD1. This receptor was obtained from a woman between 18 and 29 years old in good health. CDR3 reads: CASSYSGQGPHEQYF. Here is the DNA: TGTGCCAGCAGTTACTCAGGACAGGGGCCCCACGAGCAGTACTTC.